These 5 T cell receptor beta chains came from one sample sequenced in a study of cytomegalovirus exposure and HLA in healthy donors. The primer mix had 60 Vbeta and 13 Jbeta primers. The data were produced by immunoSEQ multiplex PCR, yet TCRdb's version contains in-frame clones alone and is incomplete. This table holds approximately 130,000 clones, around 77% found once. Sequenced input: PBMCs. These receptors were taken from a middle-aged man in good health and CMV-seronegative.

The chain joins TRBV5-1 to TRBJ1-5; D perhaps matches TRBD1 (5 bases). Germline CDR1 SGHRS, CDR2 YFSETQ. The CDR3 extends over 16 amino acids. With 5 bases removed from V and 0 bases from J, the gap between germline ends came to 15 bases. In nucleotides, the CDR3 is TGCGCCAGCAGACTCCAGGGAAAATATAGCAATCAGCCCCAGCATTTT. It yields the protein CASRLQGKYSNQPQHF.

The chain links TRBV5-1 to TRBJ2-7, with TRBD2 as a possible D gene (6 bases). Trimming took 0 bases from V and 2 from J, leaving 12 bases between them. The germline gives CDR1 SGHRS, CDR2 YFSETQ. The CDR3 length is 15 residues. For the CDR3, the DNA is TGCGCCAGCAGCTTGGATCCTAGCGCGCCCTACGAGCAGTACTTC. It codes for CASSLDPSAPYEQYF.

The gene calls are TRBV5-1 and TRBJ2-5; 7 bases align to TRBD2. This CDR3 is built from 16 residues. Per the germline V gene, CDR1 is SGHRS and CDR2 is YFSETQ. With 0 bases clipped from V and 9 bases from J, the junction kept 14 bases outside the gene matches. CDR3 DNA: TGCGCCAGCAGCTTGGTTGGCGGGAGAGGGGAAGGGGCCCAGTACTTC. Amino acid sequence: CASSLVGGRGEGAQYF.

This clone was observed a single time. Germline and junction disagree at one end, which may indicate a read error. V is TRBV7-2 and J is TRBJ2-2; 7 bases map to TRBD2. Germline V lookup: CDR1 SGHTA, CDR2 FQGNSA. The CDR3 is made up of 17 amino acids. The DNA of the CDR3 is TGTGCCAGCAGCGAGCGGGGCAGCGGAGGGAACACCGAGGAGCTGTTTTTT. Translation gives CASSERGSGGNTEELFF. The full variable domain, in which reference TRBV7-2 and TRBJ2-2 provide the parts outside the CDR3, is GAGVSQSPSNKVTEKGKDVELRCDPISGHTALYWYRQSLGQGLEFLIYFQGNSAPDKSGLPSDRFSAERTGGSVSTLTIQRTQQEDSAVYLCASSERGSGGNTEELFFGEGSRLTVL.

V gene TRBV28 combines with J gene TRBJ2-2; maybe TRBD2 (6 bases). Germline V gives CDR1 MDHEN, CDR2 SYDVKM. Trimming cost V 2 bases and J 6 bases, with 13 bases left between them. The CDR3 has 15 amino acids. This CDR3 reads CASSLEGAGAGELFF. CDR3 coding DNA: TGTGCCAGCAGTTTAGAGGGAGCGGGCGCCGGGGAGCTGTTTTTT.